This T cell receptor (beta chain) was identified in a study of shared clonotypes between healthy human individuals (dated by TCRdb to about 2020). Concerning the study at large: A few men and a couple of women, aged 18 to 49 years, made up the cohort. For each donor, CD4 naive and CD4 memory were each given three plates, CD8 naive was given two plates, and CD8 memory was given one plate. To estimate repertoire size and how much clonotype sharing occurs between individuals, the study deeply sequenced the blood TCR repertoires of several healthy adults. Libraries were prepared and TCR repertoires were sequenced by different laboratories using diverse techniques, in order to increase sequencing depth and limit assay-specific biases. Between about 0.85 and 8.9 billion PBMCs per donor were obtained by leukapheresis. Broad study findings and their caveats: Larger estimated clonotype richness was generally found for naive subsets than for memory subsets. Sampling was limited to blood, and TCR repertoires in tissue likely differ from TCR repertoires in blood. Higher generation probabilities were observed for clonotypes shared by all four sorted-subset donors than for non-shared clonotypes. Rarefaction of sorted-subset datasets indicated incomplete sequencing despite the large sequencing depth. Pairwise subsampling led to the expectation that sequencing depth would affect the degree of clonotype sharing among donors. Because the study included only a small number of donors, the genetic and exposure-history diversity represented was limited. Across a handful of donors, 4.5% to 6.5% of naive CD4, more than 3% of naive CD8, about 2.3% of memory CD4, and under 0.45% of memory CD8 clonotypes were shared.

As to this clone: Its antigen has not been determined. Base qualities are not at hand, and no much larger clone is one base apart.

Using the deep immunoSEQ assay, TCR CDR3 regions were amplified from genomic DNA by multiplex PCR. Extracted genomic DNA from each cell subset was spread evenly across all wells of several immunoSEQ 96-well plates, with each plate serving as a replicate. Each replicate PCR for sorted subsets received roughly 200 ng genomic DNA, equal to 30,000 or so T cell genomes. The purified libraries were quantified using a Qubit 3.0 fluorometer, sized with a Bioanalyzer 2100, and then quantified again using the KAPA Library Quantification kit. Every immunoSEQ 96-well plate was sequenced on a dedicated single-read 150-cycle Illumina NextSeq 550 flow cell. For the original study's pipeline: Because only junctional sequences without quality scores were contained in the immunoSEQ output, filtering matching that applied to full-length reads could not be performed. To assign V/J genes and CDR3, sequences were annotated using PyIR, a Python wrapper for IgBLAST v1.9, with IMGT germline references. Reads with weak V/J assignments (E-value above 1e-6), missing CDR3, stop codons, out-of-frame junctions, or ambiguous translated residues were removed. A V3J clonotype was defined by an identical inferred V gene, J gene, and CDR3 amino acid sequence. Percentage overlap between repertoires was calculated by dividing the number of shared unique clonotypes by the size of the smaller repertoire. Three approaches were used to assess repertoire richness: RTK rarefaction, the Chao1 estimator, and Recon v2.1 estimates of unobserved clonotypes. Generation probabilities were computed with OLGA for all TCRbeta clonotypes obtained by the gDNA method from several donors. TCRdb holds this immuneACCESS table with in-frame rearrangements only. Some clones are missing; in checked studies, unresolved V genes explain under half, and the rest has no known cause. The DNA gave D and trimming, while V, J and clone size come from that table. A total of about 2.3 million clones appear in this sample, approximately 90% of them only once. The ten largest clones add up to around 0.4% of the sample.

Donors were healthy HIV-negative adults with no recently reported acute infections or vaccinations. Every donor was a Caucasian adult living in Nashville, Tennessee, USA. CD4+ T cells were enriched by magnetic negative selection; naive cells were then positively selected on CD45RA, and the negative fraction formed the memory subset. Blood was collected by leukapheresis, and PBMCs were isolated by Ficoll-Histopaque density gradient centrifugation and then cryopreserved in liquid nitrogen vapor phase. Analytical flow cytometry was used to check the purity and quantity of each magnetically sorted T cell population. Each sorted fraction had its genomic DNA isolated and then quantified by UV absorbance on a Nanodrop 2000c. V is trimmed back by 4 bases and J by 8 bases, and the junction contains 10 bases that no gene match accounts for. The CDR3 runs 15 residues from the cysteine to the phenylalanine. CDR3 DNA only is kept here, 45 bases in frame from base 1. For CDR1 and CDR2, the germline V gene lists SGHTS and YDEGEE.

The specimen sequenced was naive CD4+ T cells from PBMCs. This specimen's cell subset or site label, interpreted: CD45RA+ positively selected. The TCR comes from a man between 18 and 29 years old in good health. Some clones in this sample may be carry-over from other donors' samples. The chain joins TRBV5-8 to TRBJ2-3; 10 bases in between match TRBD2. The nucleotide sequence is given as TGTGCCAGCAGCCGATTAGCGGGAGGTGTCGGTACGCAGTATTTT. The encoded protein is CASSRLAGGVGTQYF.